Shown below are 29 T cell receptor beta chains from a single sample sequenced in a study of early T cells in non-severe SARS-CoV-2 infection. TCRdb passed the 5' RACE reads through MiXCR, listing each CDR3 protein once. The table includes under 35,000 distinct CDR3 sequences, about 10% detected once. The sequencing input was whole blood. All receptors derive from an adult who was a healthcare worker with PCR-confirmed SARS-CoV-2 infection or an uninfected control (not recorded which).

This clonotype was counted ten times or more. The V call is TRBV5-6, the J call TRBJ2-7; unclear D gene. There are 16 residues in the CDR3. The V gene's germline CDR1 is SGHDT and CDR2 YYEEEE. The V gene lost 0 bases and the J gene lost 0 bases, with 13 bases spanning the gap. CDR3 in amino acids: CASSLDFRCCSYEQYF. The CDR3, as DNA: TGTGCCAGCAGCTTGGATTTCAGGTGTTGCTCCTACGAGCAGTACTTC. The full variable domain, in which reference TRBV5-6 and TRBJ2-7 provide the parts outside the CDR3, is DAGVTQSPTHLIKTRGQQVTLRCSPKSGHDTVSWYQQALGQGPQFIFQYYEEEERQRGNFPDRFSGHQFPNYSSELNVNALLLGDSALYLCASSLDFRCCSYEQYFGPGTRLTVT.

This clonotype was seen repeatedly, ten times or more. The chain recombines TRBV5-1 with TRBJ1-5; maybe TRBD1 (5 bases). V was trimmed by 7 bases and J by 3 bases, leaving 14 bases between them. The CDR3 loop spans 14 amino acids. Germline V gene data show CDR1 as SGHRS and CDR2 as YFSETQ. The DNA for the CDR3 is TGCGCCAGCCGTCAGGACAATCTCAATCAGCCCCAGCATTTT. Its protein is CASRQDNLNQPQHF.

The chain joins TRBV6-2 or TRBV6-3 to TRBJ2-1, with D perhaps TRBD2 (6 bases). Trimming pared 7 bases from V and 5 bases from J, leaving 15 bases between. This CDR3 spans 14 amino acids. Per the germline V gene, CDR1 is MNHEY and CDR2 is SVGEGT. In DNA, the CDR3 is TGTGCCAGCAACCGGGGGAGAACTGACAATGAGCAGTTCTTC. This sequence encodes CASNRGRTDNEQFF.

In this sample, this clonotype turned up many times. The rearrangement uses TRBV20-1 and TRBJ2-3, with a weak D call TRBD1 (6 bases). The CDR3 has 15 amino acids. V lost 0 bases and J 5 bases, leaving 15 bases between the germline ends. Per the germline V gene, CDR1 is DFQATT and CDR2 is SNEGSKA (reference sequence). The CDR3: CSARDWGQGRDTQYF. In DNA form, the CDR3 reads TGCAGTGCTAGAGATTGGGGTCAGGGGAGAGATACGCAGTATTTT.

This clonotype was counted ten times or more. J is TRBJ1-2 and V is TRBV5-1, with TRBD1 identical over 8 bases. The V segment lost 2 bases and the J segment 7 bases; nucleotides outside the gene matches: 7. The CDR3 loop spans 14 amino acids. Looked up from germline, CDR1 is SGHRS and CDR2 is YFSETQ. Here the CDR3 DNA reads TGCGCCAGCAGCTTCGGACAGGGAAGGATTGGCTACACCTTC. Its protein product is CASSFGQGRIGYTF. Full variable domain (remainder filled in from reference TRBV5-1 and TRBJ1-2): KAGVTQTPRYLIKTRGQQVTLSCSPISGHRSVSWYQQTPGQGLQFLFEYFSETQRNKGNFPGRFSGRQFSNSRSEMNVSTLELGDSALYLCASSFGQGRIGYTFGSGTRLTVV.

The chain is built from TRBV4-3 and TRBJ2-3, with 11 bases that match TRBD2. CDR3 length: 19 residues. V gave up 4 bases and J gave up 1 base; unmatched junction bases: 13. Germline CDR1 LGHNA, CDR2 YSLEER. DNA for the CDR3: TGCGCCAGCAGCCTCACACTAGCGGGGGCCTCCGGACGCACAGATACGCAGTATTTT. Amino acid sequence: CASSLTLAGASGRTDTQYF.

This clonotype was picked up a small number of times. V and J are TRBV5-4 and TRBJ2-7, with D perhaps given as TRBD1 or TRBD2 (5 bases each). The CDR3 is 14 amino acids. Trimming took 0 bases from V and 2 from J, leaving 9 bases between them. Germline V CDR1 and CDR2: SGHNT, YYREEE (reference sequence). CDR3 sequence: CASSLDGGTYEQYF. CDR3 coding DNA: TGTGCCAGCAGCTTGGATGGGGGAACCTACGAGCAGTACTTC.

This clonotype was recorded at least ten times. An end of the junction does not agree with germline; a read error may underlie this. The chain employs TRBV7-7 and TRBJ2-3, with D possibly TRBD2 on 5 matching bases. This CDR3 comprises 15 residues. Germline lookup yields CDR1 SSHAT and CDR2 FNYEAQ (reference sequence). CDR3: CASSLSSPRTDTQYF. CDR3 coding DNA: TGTGCTAGCAGCTTATCTAGCCCCCGCACAGATACGCAGTATTTT.

This clonotype came up a few times. The chain couples TRBV6-2 or TRBV6-3 to TRBJ1-4; no clear D. This CDR3 has 14 amino acids. V was cut by 5 bases and J by 8 bases, with 15 bases left in between. Germline V gives CDR1 MNHEY, CDR2 SVGEGT. CDR3 residues: CASSIDGTAEKLFF. CDR3 nucleotide sequence: TGTGCCAGCAGTATCGACGGCACGGCGGAAAAACTGTTTTTT.

This clonotype was counted ten times or more. This sequence joins TRBV7-6 and TRBJ2-5, with TRBD2 matching 9 bases. The trim removed 2 bases at V and 7 bases at J, leaving 8 bases unmatched. Germline loops: CDR1 SGHVS, CDR2 FNYEAQ. The CDR3 consists of 15 residues. In DNA, the CDR3 is TGTGCCAGCAGCTTATCTAGCGGGGCCTCGGGGACCCAGTACTTC. Protein product: CASSLSSGASGTQYF.

This clonotype was recorded many times. V and J are TRBV5-5 and TRBJ2-1; D possibly corresponds to TRBD2 (6 bases). V shed 0 bases and J shed 0 bases, with 13 bases lying between them. Germline V gene data show CDR1 as SGHKS and CDR2 as YYEKEE (reference sequence). This CDR3 has 17 amino acids. CDR3 amino acids: CASSLDMRGASYNEQFF. CDR3 nucleotides: TGTGCCAGCAGCTTGGATATGCGGGGAGCCTCCTACAATGAGCAGTTCTTC.

This clonotype has at least ten counts. The genes are TRBV7-2 and TRBJ2-3; no clear D gene. Per the germline V gene, CDR1 is SGHTA and CDR2 is FQGNSA. The CDR3 is 13 residues long. The V and J ends lost 2 bases and 8 bases respectively, with 11 bases between them. The CDR3 region has the DNA TGTGCCAGCAGCTTACGTGGATCCCGTACGCAGTATTTT. Its translation is CASSLRGSRTQYF.

The chain couples TRBV29-1 to TRBJ1-5; D may be TRBD1 (6 bases). Germline CDR1 SQVTM, CDR2 ANQGSEA. The V end was cut by 3 bases, the J end by 6 bases, with 12 bases between. The CDR3 is made up of 13 amino acids. The CDR3 loop reads CSVDGGAGQPQHF. In DNA, the CDR3 is TGCAGCGTTGATGGGGGCGCGGGTCAGCCCCAGCATTTT.

This clonotype has a count of ten or more. The chain has TRBV2 and TRBJ2-7; no reliable D call. This CDR3 is built from 12 residues. V was cut by 6 bases and J by 1 base, with 7 bases left in between. Germline assignment: CDR1 SNHLY and CDR2 FYNNEI. The CDR3 DNA follows: TGTGCCAGCAGGATAGAGTCCTACGAGCAGTACTTC. Translating it yields CASRIESYEQYF.

The chain has TRBV3-1 and TRBJ2-7, with 9 bases identical to TRBD2. After removal of 5 bases from V and 7 bases from J, the junction contained 9 bases not matched to a gene. CDR3 length equals 14 residues. The germline gives CDR1 LGHDT, CDR2 YNNKEL (reference sequence). The CDR3 loop is CASSWLAGEGEQYF. Here the CDR3 DNA reads TGTGCCAGCAGCTGGTTAGCGGGGGAAGGGGAGCAGTACTTC.

This clonotype appeared a single time. This may be a read error, as it is one base from a much larger clone. The CDR3 bases are TGTGCCAGCAGCCTTACAGGGGGGGATGGCTACACCTTC. It codes for CASSLTGGDGYTF. J is TRBJ1-2 and V is TRBV9; 8 positions match TRBD1. The length of the CDR3 is 13 residues. V was pared by 4 bases and J by 6 bases, with 5 bases of the junction left unmatched. Germline CDR1 and CDR2: SGDLS and YYNGEE.

This clonotype showed up many times. V is TRBV6-2 or TRBV6-3 and J is TRBJ2-4; D might be TRBD1 (5 bases). Looked up from germline, CDR1 is MNHEY and CDR2 is SVGEGT. This CDR3 comprises 15 residues. V was shortened by 6 bases and J by 6 bases, with 18 bases between the two germline ends. In DNA, the CDR3 is TGTGCCAGCAGGGTAACCGGACAAGGCGGAAACATTCAGTACTTC. Its protein is CASRVTGQGGNIQYF.

This clonotype was found a few times. This sequence joins TRBV7-9 and TRBJ2-7; 7 positions agree with TRBD2. This CDR3 comprises 14 residues. Germline V gives CDR1 SEHNR, CDR2 FQNEAQ (reference sequence). The ends lost 5 bases at V and 2 bases at J; junction bases unmatched: 6. This CDR3 reads CASSLSGTTYEQYF. In DNA, the CDR3 is TGTGCCAGCAGCCTCTCGGGGACTACCTACGAGCAGTACTTC.

V gene TRBV6-5 combines with J gene TRBJ2-5; 7 bases map to TRBD2. CDR1 MNHEY and CDR2 SVGAGI come from the germline V gene. Trimming cost V 2 bases and J 8 bases; bases outside gene matches: 17. The CDR3 covers 17 residues. The DNA for the CDR3 is TGTGCCAGCAGTTACGGGAGGGGCCCGGGAGGCATCGCAACCCAGTACTTC. This codes for CASSYGRGPGGIATQYF.

This clonotype was counted between two and nine times. This chain links TRBV20-1 with TRBJ1-1, with D possibly being TRBD1 (6 bases). CDR1 DFQATT and CDR2 SNEGSKA come from the germline V gene (reference sequence). The length of the CDR3 is 13 residues. Trimming took 2 bases from V and 6 from J, leaving 13 bases between them. The CDR3 sequence: CSARNPGQAEAFF. CDR3 nucleotides: TGCAGTGCTAGAAATCCGGGACAAGCTGAAGCTTTCTTT.

This clonotype was seen many times. The chain joins TRBV29-1 to TRBJ2-2, with D uncertain. The CDR3 runs 12 residues. Trimming removed 3 bases from V and 1 base from J, with 3 bases in between. The germline V gene has CDR1 SQVTM and CDR2 ANQGSEA. The DNA for the CDR3 is TGCAGCGTTGAGGAGAACACCGGGGAGCTGTTTTTT. It yields the protein CSVEENTGELFF.

The V gene is TRBV4-2, the J gene TRBJ2-2; D unresolved. V was cut by 6 bases and J by 3 bases, with 8 bases left in between. CDR3 length equals 13 residues. The germline gives CDR1 LGHNA, CDR2 YNFKEQ. The CDR3 nucleotides are TGTGCCAGCAGAAGGTGGGACACCGGGGAGCTGTTTTTT. Its translation is CASRRWDTGELFF.

V gene TRBV4-3 combines with J gene TRBJ2-5; D is perhaps TRBD2 (8 bases). CDR1 LGHNA and CDR2 YSLEER come from the germline V gene. Trimming stripped 4 bases from V and 5 bases from J, with 14 bases between. The CDR3 consists of 14 residues. CDR3 in amino acids: CASSPGRGLETQYF. CDR3 nucleotide sequence: TGCGCCAGCAGCCCCGGGAGGGGGCTGGAGACCCAGTACTTC.

The chain couples TRBV7-3 to TRBJ2-7, with D uncertain. Germline values: CDR1 SGHTA, CDR2 FQGTGA. V lost 2 bases and J 3 bases, leaving 11 bases between the germline ends. The CDR3 extends over 14 amino acids. The CDR3 loop is CASSLGRQNYEQYF. In nucleotides, the CDR3 is TGTGCCAGCAGCTTAGGCAGGCAGAACTACGAGCAGTACTTC.

In this sample, this clonotype turned up many times. The V gene is TRBV18, the J gene TRBJ1-5, with D possibly TRBD1 on 5 matching bases. Deletions cut 0 bases from V and 3 bases from J, with 9 bases between. The CDR3 covers 15 residues. Germline CDR1 reads KGHSH; CDR2 reads LQKENI. The CDR3 reads CASSPPGRDNQPQHF. The CDR3 DNA reads TGTGCCAGCTCACCACCGGGCAGGGACAATCAGCCCCAGCATTTT.

A few counts support this clonotype. The chain recombines TRBV7-2 with TRBJ2-7; 11 bases align to TRBD1. The CDR3 is made up of 15 amino acids. Germline CDR1 is SGHTA and CDR2 is FQGNSA. The J segment lost 3 bases and the V segment lost 3 bases, leaving 4 bases of the junction unmatched. The CDR3 is CASSLGTGGYYEQYF. Here the CDR3 DNA reads TGTGCCAGCAGCTTGGGGACAGGGGGTTACTACGAGCAGTACTTC.

This rearrangement joins TRBV15 to TRBJ1-5; D gene ambiguous. The CDR3 is 15 residues long. Germline V gene sequence: CDR1 LNHNV, CDR2 YYDKDF (reference sequence). The ends were cut back, 0 bases at V and 3 bases at J, with 9 bases in the middle. The CDR3 region is CATSRDRSYNQPQHF. CDR3 bases: TGTGCCACCAGCAGAGATAGGAGCTACAATCAGCCCCAGCATTTT.

The chain has TRBV14 and TRBJ1-2; D ambiguous. CDR3 length: 14 residues. V dropped 1 base and J dropped 4 bases, with 10 bases sitting between them. The V gene's germline CDR1 is SGHDN and CDR2 FVKESK. The CDR3 is CASSQAAGRYGYTF. For the CDR3, the DNA is TGTGCCAGCAGCCAAGCGGCAGGCCGCTATGGCTACACCTTC.

This clonotype rates as medium-sized. This sequence joins TRBV4-3 and TRBJ1-6; unclear D gene. The germline CDR1 and CDR2 sequences are LGHNA and YSLEER. V was clipped by 1 base and J by 9 bases, with 7 bases between them. CDR3 length equals 13 residues. The CDR3 loop is CASSQADFSPLHF. The CDR3 nucleotides are TGCGCCAGCAGCCAAGCAGATTTTTCACCCCTCCACTTT.